Detailed here is one TCR beta chain. Its antigen is currently not known. Base-call qualities are not available, and no considerably larger clone is one nucleotide away. This entry is derived from a study of radiation and T cells in renal cell carcinoma (dated by TCRdb to 2018 to 2021). General notes on the study: The samples were drawn from a clinical trial, where primary renal cell carcinomas were treated with 15 Gy of stereotactic body radiation therapy and then removed by nephrectomy 4 weeks afterward. Across all 55 or so samples, 4,016,671 unique CDR3 nucleotide sequences encoding roughly 2.7 million unique CDR3 amino acid sequences were identified. In total, about 50 samples underwent TCR beta sequencing: around 25 tumors plus 27 peripheral blood samples. On the study overall, not on this receptor specifically: An increase in top tumor clonotypes in blood was observed from baseline to 2 weeks post-radiation, followed by contraction by 4 weeks, which was taken to suggest transient expansion of tumor-resident clones. Changes in the blood repertoire were not tracked past 4 weeks after treatment. The single-armed trial design could not address effects of radiation dose or scheduling on the TCR repertoire. No pretreatment tumor biopsies were available, so the baseline intratumoral presence of clonotypes could not be determined.

The immunoSEQ kit was used, according to the manufacturer's recommendations, to generate TCR beta libraries from genomic DNA. To prepare libraries, a first multiplex PCR with proprietary primers was run, followed by a second PCR that added unique barcodes, and a bead cleanup was done after each round. Each sample batch included a kit-provided positive control reaction and a negative control reaction. The final libraries were assessed on an Agilent 4200 TapeStation D1000 ScreenTape, pooled by volume, and quantified by qPCR. An Illumina NextSeq500 fitted with a MidOutput 150-cycle cartridge performed the sequencing, running 156 Read1 cycles and 15 Index1 cycles with the kit's custom primers. The pooled library was loaded at 0.75 to 1 pM, and around 18% PhiX control was spiked in. Per the authors' processing: The vendor-processed data were analyzed in R, and a clonotype was defined as all T cells that share the same CDR3 nucleotide sequence. In the clone abundance analyses, frequencies in each sample were normalized to that sample's 10,000 most abundant clones. Before analysis, public T cell clones were removed, and these numbered fewer than six per sample on average. Tumor-enriched and baseline blood-enriched clonotypes were defined by at least a 32-fold difference in abundance between compartments. A beta-binomial differential abundance model was applied to find clonotypes that expanded or contracted between blood time points. Tumor-blood repertoire similarity was measured with the Baroni-Urbani and Buser coefficient, and group comparisons used two-tailed Wilcoxon tests in R. TCRdb limited this immuneACCESS table to in-frame rearrangements with V and J called. A share of clones is missing; checked studies link under half to unresolved V genes, and the rest is unexplained. V, J and clone size were drawn from that table, and D and trimming were deduced from the DNA. For this sample there are roughly 100,000 clones; approximately 86% appear just once. Almost 8% of the sample lies in the top ten.

Read against the paper, the sample's time point label means: baseline pretreatment blood. Taken with the paper, the label for treatment or condition translates to: 15 Gy SBRT to primary tumor, nephrectomy 4 weeks later. Serial peripheral blood from radiation-treated patients was sampled at baseline, 2 weeks and 4 weeks after SBRT to track tumor-enriched clonotypes. Renal cell carcinoma with clear cell pathology was present in all patients. The QIAamp DNA Blood Mini Kit (Qiagen) was used to prepare genomic DNA for TCR sequencing. The analyses included only samples that passed all quality control checks. V is trimmed back by 4 bases and J by 5 bases, and the junction contains 6 bases that no gene match accounts for. Inclusive of the bounding cysteine and phenylalanine, the CDR3 is 16 residues long. The CDR3 DNA has 48 bases and is translated from base 1. The germline V gene provides CDR1 MGHRA and CDR2 YSYEKL.

Sequencing was performed on blood, taken from a patient whose treatment included radiotherapy and nephrectomy. The clonotype comes from a man between 45 and 60 years old with renal cell carcinoma. This chain joins TRBV4-1 to TRBJ1-6; 9 of the junction bases match TRBD1. Here the CDR3 is given as CASSLTGGRDNSPLHF. Read as DNA, the sequence is TGCGCCAGCAGCCTTACAGGGGGCAGGGATAATTCACCCCTCCACTTT.